This T cell receptor (beta chain) came from a study of cytomegalovirus exposure and HLA in healthy donors. Study-level findings and limits: A later analysis by the authors found several of the most significant clusters apparently linked to common viral pathogens. Sequences of the TCR beta chain were said to predict the HLA-A and HLA-B alleles of most subjects accurately. For cytomegalovirus status, the classifier reportedly gave diagnoses with high specificity and sensitivity. Most of the TCR beta V segments (in an earlier analysis) were productive either about 87% or about 30% of the time.

Worth noting for this clone: As yet, its antigen is unknown.

Germline CDR1 reads SGHVS; CDR2 reads FQNEAQ. Trimming shortened V by 10 bases and J by 13 bases, and 38 bases separated the two germline ends. CDR3 length: 18 amino acids. The PCR was carried out with 60 Vbeta primers and 13 Jbeta primers. TCRdb's table, derived via immunoSEQ multiplex PCR, lists solely in-frame clones and lacks some. The data hold approximately 110,000 clones, with 75% to 85% observed a single time. The specimen sequenced was PBMCs. The TCR sequence derives from a man aged 40-49 years in good health and CMV-seronegative. The chain carries TRBV7-8 and TRBJ1-3; D gene unclear. CDR3 in DNA: TGTGCCACTTCACCGGGCCCTATCTATACTCTGGAGGGTAAACGGATATATTTT. This sequence encodes CATSPGPIYTLEGKRIYF.